The next 25 T cell receptor beta chains were all read from a single sample in a study of control samples from healthy donors and cancer patients. The table came from immunoSEQ multiplex PCR; TCRdb's copy has only in-frame clones and leaves some out. The sample includes over 100,000 clones, around 93% of them seen just once. Sequencing was performed on blood. The receptors here all came from a woman aged 45-65 years in good health.

The chain employs TRBV21-1 and TRBJ2-3; the table gives TRBD1 as D, unverified against the DNA. TRBV21-1 is tagged as a pseudogene. CDR3 length equals 19 residues. CDR3 DNA: TGTGCCAGCAGGAAGGGACAGGGACCGGTCGAACGGCACACAGATACGCAGTATTTT. The encoded protein is CASRKGQGPVERHTDTQYF.

This chain joins TRBV29-1 and TRBJ1-1; D not certain. Germline loops: CDR1 SQVTM, CDR2 ANQGSEA. This CDR3 is 13 amino acids long. Trimming cost V 6 bases and J 4 bases, with 15 bases left between them. The CDR3: CSVDLGRATEAFF. The CDR3 DNA reads TGCAGCGTAGACCTCGGGAGGGCCACTGAAGCTTTCTTT.

J is TRBJ1-2 and V is TRBV18, with D uncertain. Trimming took off 0 bases at V and 2 bases at J, with 7 bases between the two ends. The CDR3 is 14 residues long. In germline, CDR1 is KGHSH, CDR2 LQKENI. The DNA of the CDR3 is TGTGCCAGCTCACCACCGGGAGGGAACTATGGCTACACCTTC. Translating it yields CASSPPGGNYGYTF.

V and J are TRBV5-5 and TRBJ1-1, with D unclear. The V gene's germline CDR1 is SGHKS and CDR2 YYEKEE (reference sequence). CDR3 length: 12 residues. The V and J ends lost 4 bases and 6 bases respectively, with 10 bases between them. The CDR3 reads CASSPRLSEAFF. In DNA, the CDR3 is TGTGCCAGCAGCCCTAGGTTATCTGAAGCTTTCTTT.

The rearrangement uses TRBV4-1 and TRBJ1-6, with 7 positions matching TRBD1. The germline V gene encodes CDR1 MGHRA and CDR2 YSYEKL. The CDR3 spans 17 residues. Unmatched junction bases numbered 9, after V lost 0 bases and J lost 7 bases. CDR3 in amino acids: CASSQEEGAGPNSPLHF. As DNA, the CDR3 is TGCGCCAGCAGCCAAGAGGAGGGGGCTGGCCCCAATTCACCCCTCCACTTT.

The V call is TRBV6-5, the J call TRBJ1-1, with D possibly matching TRBD1 (5 bases). The germline V gene encodes CDR1 MNHEY and CDR2 SVGAGI. The CDR3 length is 12 residues. Trimming shortened V by 2 bases and J by 7 bases, and 8 bases separated the two germline ends. This CDR3 reads CASSYQRGEAFF. As DNA, the CDR3 is TGTGCCAGCAGTTACCAAAGGGGTGAAGCTTTCTTT.

The genes are TRBV20-1 and TRBJ1-6; perhaps TRBD1 as D (5 bases). The germline V gene has CDR1 DFQATT and CDR2 SNEGSKA (reference sequence). This CDR3 contains 13 residues. Trimming took 3 bases from V and 9 from J, leaving 12 bases between them. The CDR3 is CSASGGVGSPLHF. The CDR3 bases are TGCAGTGCTAGTGGAGGGGTTGGTTCACCCCTCCACTTT.

The chain employs TRBV6-6 and TRBJ2-7; 7 nucleotides match TRBD2. V shed 6 bases and J 7 bases; nucleotides not matched to a gene: 15. Germline CDR1 and CDR2: MNHNY and SVGAGI (reference sequence). The CDR3 is 15 amino acids. Here the CDR3 reads CASSPTVAGEGEQYF. As DNA, the CDR3 is TGTGCCAGCAGCCCCACCGTGGCGGGAGAGGGTGAGCAGTACTTC.

V gene TRBV28 combines with J gene TRBJ1-3, with D possibly TRBD1 on 5 matching bases. The CDR3 totals 15 residues. The germline CDR1 and CDR2 sequences are MDHEN and SYDVKM. V was cut by 6 bases and J by 0 bases, with 12 bases left in between. CDR3 loop: CASSQGQLSGNTIYF. In DNA form, the CDR3 reads TGTGCCAGCAGCCAGGGCCAACTCTCTGGAAACACCATATATTTT.

The gene calls are TRBV7-2 and TRBJ2-1, with TRBD2 as a possible D gene (5 bases). V was pared by 5 bases and J by 9 bases, with 17 bases between. Germline values: CDR1 SGHTA, CDR2 FQGNSA. The CDR3 covers 14 residues. CDR3 DNA: TGTGCCAGCAGCAACGTGGGGAGCGGAGTTGAGCAGTTCTTC. The encoded protein is CASSNVGSGVEQFF.

The V gene is TRBV5-5, the J gene TRBJ1-1; 8 bases are a match to TRBD1. The CDR3 length is 16 residues. Germline V gives CDR1 SGHKS, CDR2 YYEKEE (reference sequence). Unmatched junction bases numbered 11, after V lost 0 bases and J lost 7 bases. CDR3 sequence reads: CASSLGLQGATGEAFF. The CDR3 DNA sequence: TGTGCCAGCAGCTTGGGCCTCCAGGGGGCGACGGGTGAAGCTTTCTTT.

This chain joins TRBV4-1 and TRBJ2-5; 8 positions agree with TRBD2. The germline gives CDR1 MGHRA, CDR2 YSYEKL. The V segment lost 2 bases and the J segment 3 bases; nucleotides outside the gene matches: 11. The CDR3 loop spans 17 amino acids. The CDR3 coding sequence is TGCGCCAGCAGCCAATCTTCAAGCGGGGGCCTGAAAGAGACCCAGTACTTC. It is translated as CASSQSSSGGLKETQYF.

This clone has only one observation. The chain employs TRBV2 and TRBJ1-5; D unclear. V gave up 5 bases and J gave up 9 bases, with 14 bases separating them. There are 13 residues in the CDR3. The germline gives CDR1 SNHLY, CDR2 FYNNEI. CDR3 protein: CASSPDPRWPQHF. The CDR3 DNA reads as TGTGCCAGCAGTCCTGACCCCCGGTGGCCCCAGCATTTT.

V and J are TRBV11-3 and TRBJ2-2, with D possibly matching TRBD1 (6 bases). CDR3 length: 18 residues. The germline V gene has CDR1 SGHNT and CDR2 YENEEA. V was pared by 1 base and J by 0 bases, with 15 bases between. The chain's CDR3 is CASSLVLPGTTNTGELFF. CDR3 DNA sequence: TGTGCCAGCAGCTTAGTCTTACCCGGGACAACGAACACCGGGGAGCTGTTTTTT.

The chain uses TRBV10-1 and TRBJ2-3; the D gene is possibly TRBD1 (5 bases). The CDR3 has 20 residues. Trimming took off 2 bases at V and 11 bases at J, with 35 bases between the two ends. The germline V gene has CDR1 WNHNN and CDR2 SYGVQD (reference sequence). In DNA form, the CDR3 reads TGCGCCAGCAGTGAGGGCCGGCATCGATGGGGCTCCCCAGATAAGATGGAGCAGTATTTT. Residues: CASSEGRHRWGSPDKMEQYF.

The genes are TRBV10-3 and TRBJ1-5; 9 bases line up with TRBD1. Trimming took 3 bases from V and 5 from J; bases not matched to a gene: 5. Per germline, CDR1 ENHRY and CDR2 SYGVKD. This CDR3 region has 15 residues. The CDR3 DNA reads as TGTGCCATCAGTGAAGGACAGGGGAGAGATCAGCCCCAGCATTTT. Translated: CAISEGQGRDQPQHF.

V gene TRBV6-5 combines with J gene TRBJ2-2, with D perhaps TRBD2 (5 bases). Germline V gene lookup returns CDR1 MNHEY and CDR2 SVGAGI. Trimming left V 9 bases short and J 2 bases short, with 16 bases between. The CDR3 extends over 15 amino acids. CDR3 sequence (DNA): TGTGCCAGTAAAAAAGAGGGATATAACACCGGGGAGCTGTTTTTT. Protein: CASKKEGYNTGELFF.

This chain joins TRBV4-1 and TRBJ2-3; 13 bases align to TRBD2. CDR1 and CDR2 (germline): MGHRA, YSYEKL. The CDR3 extends over 14 amino acids. The V and J ends lost 9 bases and 4 bases, in that order; junction bases with no gene match: 4. The CDR3 sequence: CASGTSGAPDTQYF. For the CDR3, the DNA is TGCGCCAGTGGGACTAGCGGGGCCCCAGATACGCAGTATTTT.

This clone has a single count. The V and J genes are TRBV28 and TRBJ1-2; possibly TRBD1 for D (5 bases). Per the germline V gene, CDR1 is MDHEN and CDR2 is SYDVKM. V was shortened by 4 bases and J by 5 bases, with 8 bases between the two germline ends. The CDR3 runs to 12 residues. Here the CDR3 reads CASSSRQYGYTF. As DNA, the CDR3 is TGTGCCAGCAGTTCCCGACAGTATGGCTACACCTTC.

The genes are TRBV2 and TRBJ1-5; 7 bases align to TRBD1. The CDR3 has 15 residues. Per germline, CDR1 SNHLY and CDR2 FYNNEI. The ends lost 2 bases at V and 7 bases at J; junction bases unmatched: 8. This chain's CDR3 is CASSEMGQKSQPQHF. The CDR3 DNA is TGTGCCAGCAGTGAAATGGGACAGAAAAGCCAGCCCCAGCATTTT.

The V call is TRBV9, the J call TRBJ1-3, with TRBD1 as a possible D gene (5 bases). This CDR3 has 14 amino acids. V was trimmed by 0 bases and J by 2 bases, leaving 6 bases between them. Per germline, CDR1 SGDLS and CDR2 YYNGEE. CDR3 DNA sequence: TGTGCCAGCAGCGTAGCAGGGACTGGAAACACCATATATTTT. This encodes CASSVAGTGNTIYF.

This clone has a handful of counts. The chain is built from TRBV30 and TRBJ1-1, with D perhaps TRBD1 (6 bases). This CDR3 has 13 amino acids. Germline assignment: CDR1 GTSNPN and CDR2 SVGIG (reference sequence). V was trimmed by 5 bases and J by 0 bases, leaving 10 bases between them. CDR3 region: CAWQQGLNTEAFF. In DNA, the CDR3 is TGTGCCTGGCAACAGGGCCTGAACACTGAAGCTTTCTTT.

This chain joins TRBV6-5 and TRBJ1-3; D gene ambiguous. Germline V gives CDR1 MNHEY, CDR2 SVGAGI. This CDR3 is built from 14 residues. Between the trimmed V and J ends, which lost 5 bases and 0 bases, there was a span of 8 bases. The CDR3 reads CASSQHISGNTIYF. The CDR3 DNA sequence: TGTGCCAGCAGTCAGCATATCTCTGGAAACACCATATATTTT.

This chain joins TRBV6-5 and TRBJ1-2; D is perhaps TRBD1 (6 bases). From germline, CDR1 is MNHEY and CDR2 SVGAGI. This CDR3 region has 16 residues. Trimming took off 0 bases at V and 1 base at J, with 12 bases between the two ends. CDR3 loop: CASSYSGQPYNYGYTF. As DNA, the CDR3 is TGTGCCAGCAGTTACTCCGGACAGCCTTATAACTATGGCTACACCTTC.

Remarks on this clone: This same CDR3 is encoded by further DNA sequences in the sample. The chain links TRBV6-1 to TRBJ1-2, with D possibly matching TRBD1 (5 bases). CDR1 and CDR2 (germline): MNHNS, SASEGT. There are 13 residues in the CDR3. V was pared by 0 bases and J by 4 bases, with 6 bases between. For the CDR3, the DNA is TGTGCCAGCAGTGAAGCAGGGACCTATGGCTACACCTTC. Translation gives CASSEAGTYGYTF.